These T cell receptor beta chains were read from a single sample in a study of post-analysis software for immune sequencing data. TCRdb reprocessed the PCR reads with MiXCR, giving one entry per CDR3 protein. The sample has approximately 660,000 distinct CDR3 sequences; around 64% are singletons. The sample taken for sequencing was blood. The receptor source for this set is a girl aged 2 to 10 with multiple sclerosis. The CDR3 runs from the conserved cysteine through the conserved F or W. D genes are given only for firm matches. Size tells how often a clone was seen (once, few, many) or the class of an expanded clone, and some rows leave it out.

v_gene	j_gene	d_gene	abundance	CDR3nt	CDR3aa
TRBV5-1	TRBJ2-1	NA	few	TGTGCCAGCAGTTTGGGTCCCGGCAATGAGCAGTTCTTC	CASSLGPGNEQFF
TRBV28	TRBJ2-2	TRBD1	few	TGTGCCAGCAGTTCAGGACAGGGGCCGGATAGGGAGCTGTTTTTT	CASSSGQGPDRELFF
TRBV20-1	TRBJ2-1	NA	few	TGCAGTGTCAGACCGTCCTACAATGAGCAGTTCTTC	CSVRPSYNEQFF
TRBV29-1	TRBJ2-7	TRBD2	NA	TGCAGCGTTGTAGGGACTAGCGGTTTCGAGATCTACGAGCAGTACTTC	CSVVGTSGFEIYEQYF
TRBV2	TRBJ2-5	NA	once	TGTGCCAGCAGCCCCGGGACCCACGAAGAGACCCAGTACTTC	CASSPGTHEETQYF
TRBV11-2	TRBJ2-5	TRBD2	NA	TGTGCCAGCAGACAGACTAGCGGTCTTAAAGAGACCCAGTACTTC	CASRQTSGLKETQYF
TRBV5-1	TRBJ2-4	TRBD1	NA	TGCGCCAGCAGCTTGGCCGGGACAGGGGCAGAAGAGCAGTACTTC	CASSLAGTGAEEQYF
TRBV7-9	TRBJ2-1	NA	NA	TGTGCCAGCAGCTTCGATCTCGAGCAGTTCTTC	CASSFDLEQFF
TRBV25-1	TRBJ1-1	NA	NA	TGTGCCAGCAGCTTGGACCAGGGGAACGGAGAAGCTTTCTTT	CASSLDQGNGEAFF
TRBV27	TRBJ2-3	TRBD1	NA	TGTGCCAGCAGTATGGGACAGGCTTTGGGTACGCAGTATTTT	CASSMGQALGTQYF
TRBV3-1	TRBJ2-7	TRBD2	NA	TGTGCCAGCAGCCAAGTGGTGTCTCTGGCGGGAGGGGTCGACGAGCAGTACTTC	CASSQVVSLAGGVDEQYF
TRBV5-1	TRBJ2-3	NA	once	TGCGCCAGCAGCTTGCCAAATCCCCCAGATACGCAGTATTTT	CASSLPNPPDTQYF
TRBV3-1	TRBJ2-1	TRBD2	NA	TGTGCCAGCAGCCAAGTACCTAGCGGGAGCGATAATGAGCAGTTCTTC	CASSQVPSGSDNEQFF
TRBV7-7	TRBJ2-1	TRBD2	NA	TGTGCCAGCAGCTCGACTAGCGTCGGATACAATGAGCAGTTCTTC	CASSSTSVGYNEQFF
TRBV12-3/TRBV12-4	TRBJ2-1	NA	NA	TGTGCCAGCAACCGGAGGTCCTACAATGAGCAGTTCTTC	CASNRRSYNEQFF
TRBV5-1	TRBJ2-2	NA	NA	TGCGCCAGCGGGTCCTGGGGGAATACCGGGGAGCTGTTTTTT	CASGSWGNTGELFF
TRBV5-1	TRBJ2-5	NA	NA	TGCGCCAGCAGCTTGATGACAGGGGAGGGAGAGACCCAGTACTTC	CASSLMTGEGETQYF
TRBV3-1	TRBJ1-1	NA	NA	TGTGCCAGCAGCCAAAGCATTACAGGGCCCACTGAAGCTTTCTTT	CASSQSITGPTEAFF
TRBV11-3	TRBJ2-5	NA	few	TGTGCCAGCAGCTTAGGGCTCGCAGGGTTACGGGAGACCCAGTACTTC	CASSLGLAGLRETQYF
TRBV20-1	TRBJ2-7	TRBD2	few	TGCAGTGCCACTACGGGTGCTAGCGGGAGATCCGAGCAGTACTTC	CSATTGASGRSEQYF
TRBV6-5	TRBJ2-3	NA	NA	TGTGTCAGCAGTCGCCGACAGTTCACAGATACGCAGTATTTT	CVSSRRQFTDTQYF
TRBV5-1	TRBJ2-7	NA	NA	TGCGCCAGCAGCTTGGAACAGAATTACGAGCAGTACTTC	CASSLEQNYEQYF
TRBV12-3/TRBV12-4	TRBJ2-3	NA	few	TGTGCCAGCAGTTTAGGGACGGCTGGCACAGATACGCAGTATTTT	CASSLGTAGTDTQYF
TRBV9	TRBJ1-2	NA	NA	TGTGCCAGCAGCGTAGAAGGGCACCATGGCTACACCTTC	CASSVEGHHGYTF
TRBV4-2	TRBJ2-1	NA	NA	TGTGCCAGCAGCCAAGAGTTAACCAATAACAATGAGCAGTTCTTC	CASSQELTNNNEQFF
TRBV2	TRBJ2-3	TRBD1	NA	TGTGCCAGCAGTGAAGAGGGACAGGGCACAGATACGCAGTATTTT	CASSEEGQGTDTQYF
TRBV7-2	TRBJ1-6	NA	many	TGTGCCAGCAGCAACTACAAGGCGAATTCACCCCTCCACTTT	CASSNYKANSPLHF
TRBV29-1	TRBJ2-5	NA	few	TGCAGCGTTGGTAGGGCCGGGGAGACCCAGTACTTC	CSVGRAGETQYF
TRBV6-1	TRBJ1-5	NA	few	TGTGCCAGCAGTGAAGACCCAGGTGGAGGGCAGCCCCAGCATTTT	CASSEDPGGGQPQHF
TRBV7-9	TRBJ2-7	TRBD2	NA	TGTGCCAGCAGCTTAGTAGCGGGAGTTTCCTACGAGCAGTACTTC	CASSLVAGVSYEQYF
TRBV12-3/TRBV12-4	TRBJ1-2	NA	few	TGTGCCAGCAGCCGTGGACACCCCGAGTGGGGCTACACCTTC	CASSRGHPEWGYTF
TRBV2	TRBJ2-7	NA	NA	TGTGCCAGCAGTGTGGAGCTAGCGTCACACGAGCAGTACTTC	CASSVELASHEQYF
TRBV6-2/TRBV6-3	TRBJ1-1	TRBD1	few	TGTGCCAGCAGTTTCCGGACAGGGCAGGGAGCTTTCTTT	CASSFRTGQGAFF
TRBV5-1	TRBJ2-3	NA	NA	TGCGCCAGCAGCTTGGGTTGGGGCACAGATACGCAGTATTTT	CASSLGWGTDTQYF
TRBV5-1	TRBJ2-5	TRBD2	NA	TGCGCCAGCAGCCGGACCGGGACTAGCGGGAGGGGAGGTGAGACCCAGTACTTC	CASSRTGTSGRGGETQYF
TRBV7-2	TRBJ1-4	TRBD1	few	TGTGCCAGCAGCTCCACAGGGGCTGTTAATGAAAAACTGTTTTTT	CASSSTGAVNEKLFF
TRBV6-4	TRBJ2-1	NA	NA	TGTGCCAGCAGTGAGCAGGAGGCGGGCGATGAGCAGTTCTTC	CASSEQEAGDEQFF
TRBV10-3	TRBJ2-7	NA	few	TGTGCCATCAGTGGGGACGGGATCTCCTACGAGCAGTACTTC	CAISGDGISYEQYF
TRBV5-6	TRBJ2-3	NA	NA	TGTGCCAGCACACTCCGGACAGCTCTCACAGATACGCAGTATTTT	CASTLRTALTDTQYF
TRBV4-2	TRBJ2-3	TRBD2	few	TGTGCCAGCGGAGAAGGGACTAGCGCTTTTGATACGCAGTATTTT	CASGEGTSAFDTQYF
TRBV5-1	TRBJ2-1	NA	NA	TGCGCCAGCAGCTGGCAGCTTTTATACAATGAGCAGTTCTTC	CASSWQLLYNEQFF